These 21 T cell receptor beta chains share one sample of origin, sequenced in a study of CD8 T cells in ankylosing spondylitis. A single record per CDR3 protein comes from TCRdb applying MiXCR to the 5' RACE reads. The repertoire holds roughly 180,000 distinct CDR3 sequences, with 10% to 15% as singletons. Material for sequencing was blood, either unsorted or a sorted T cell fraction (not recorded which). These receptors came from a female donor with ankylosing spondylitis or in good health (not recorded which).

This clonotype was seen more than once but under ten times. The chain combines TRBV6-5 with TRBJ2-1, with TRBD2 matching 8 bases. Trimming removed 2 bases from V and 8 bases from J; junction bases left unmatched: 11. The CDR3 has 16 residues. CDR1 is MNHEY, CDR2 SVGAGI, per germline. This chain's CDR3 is CASSYGTRFPPHEQFF. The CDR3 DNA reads TGTGCCAGCAGTTACGGGACTAGATTCCCCCCACATGAGCAGTTCTTC.

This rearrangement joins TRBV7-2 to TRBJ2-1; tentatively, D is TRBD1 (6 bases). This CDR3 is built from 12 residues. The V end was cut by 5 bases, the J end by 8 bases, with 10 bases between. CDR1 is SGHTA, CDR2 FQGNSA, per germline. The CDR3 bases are TGTGCCAGCAGCCGAACAGGGTATGAGCAGTTCTTC. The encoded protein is CASSRTGYEQFF.

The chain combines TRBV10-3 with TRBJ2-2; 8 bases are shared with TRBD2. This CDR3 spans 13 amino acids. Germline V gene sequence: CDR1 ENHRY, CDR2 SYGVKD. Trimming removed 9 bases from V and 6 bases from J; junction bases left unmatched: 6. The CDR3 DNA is TGTGCCATGGGCCGGGAGGGCCCCGGGGAGCTGTTTTTT. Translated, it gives CAMGREGPGELFF.

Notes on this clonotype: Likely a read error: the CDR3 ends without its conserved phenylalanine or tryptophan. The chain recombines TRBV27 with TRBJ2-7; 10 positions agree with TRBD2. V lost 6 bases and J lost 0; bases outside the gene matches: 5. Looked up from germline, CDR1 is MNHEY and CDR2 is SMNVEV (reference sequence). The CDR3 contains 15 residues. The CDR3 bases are TGTGCCAGCAGAGTAGCGGGAGGCCGCTCCTACGAGCAGTACTCC. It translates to CASRVAGGRSYEQYS.

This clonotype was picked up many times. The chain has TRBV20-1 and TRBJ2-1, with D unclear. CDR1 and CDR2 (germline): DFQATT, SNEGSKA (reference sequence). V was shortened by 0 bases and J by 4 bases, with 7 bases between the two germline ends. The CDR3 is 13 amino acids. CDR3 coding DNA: TGCAGTGCTAGAGATCCCCTGTACAATGAGCAGTTCTTC. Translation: CSARDPLYNEQFF.

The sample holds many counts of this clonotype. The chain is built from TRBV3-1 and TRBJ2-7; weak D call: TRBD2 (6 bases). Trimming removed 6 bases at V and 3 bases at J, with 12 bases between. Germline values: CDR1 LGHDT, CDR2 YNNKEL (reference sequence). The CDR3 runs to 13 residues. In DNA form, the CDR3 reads TGTGCCAGCAGAGGGGACTTCGGCTACGAGCAGTACTTC. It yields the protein CASRGDFGYEQYF.

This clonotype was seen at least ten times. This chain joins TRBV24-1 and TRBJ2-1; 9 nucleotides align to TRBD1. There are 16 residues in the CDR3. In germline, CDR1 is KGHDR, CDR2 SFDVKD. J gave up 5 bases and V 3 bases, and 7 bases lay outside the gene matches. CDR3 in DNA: TGTGCCACCAGTGATGTGGGACAGGGCACCAACAATGAGCAGTTCTTC. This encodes CATSDVGQGTNNEQFF.

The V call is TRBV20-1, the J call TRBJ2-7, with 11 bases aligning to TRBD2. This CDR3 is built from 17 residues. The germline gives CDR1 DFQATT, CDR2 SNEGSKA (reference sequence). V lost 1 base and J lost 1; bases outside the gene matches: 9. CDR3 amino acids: CSARGAPGLAGSYEQYF. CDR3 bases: TGCAGTGCTAGAGGGGCCCCTGGACTAGCGGGTTCCTACGAGCAGTACTTC.

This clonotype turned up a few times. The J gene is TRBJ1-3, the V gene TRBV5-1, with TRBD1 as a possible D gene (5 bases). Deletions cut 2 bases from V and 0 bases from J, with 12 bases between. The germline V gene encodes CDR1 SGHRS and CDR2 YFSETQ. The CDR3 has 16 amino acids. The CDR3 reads CASSLGTSSSGNTIYF. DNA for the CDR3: TGCGCCAGCAGCTTAGGGACGTCGAGCTCTGGAAACACCATATATTTT.

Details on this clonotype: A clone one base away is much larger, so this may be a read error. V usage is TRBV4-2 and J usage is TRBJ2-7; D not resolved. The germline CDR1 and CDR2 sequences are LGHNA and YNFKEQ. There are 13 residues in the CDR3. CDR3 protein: CAGSQDPGVQQYF. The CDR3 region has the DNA TGTGCCGGCAGCCAAGACCCCGGAGTTCAGCAGTACTTC.

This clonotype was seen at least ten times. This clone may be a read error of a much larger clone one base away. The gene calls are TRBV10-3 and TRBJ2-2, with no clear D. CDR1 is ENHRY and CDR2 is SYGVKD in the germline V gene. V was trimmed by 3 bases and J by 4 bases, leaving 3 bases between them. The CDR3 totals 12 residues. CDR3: CAISDTTGELFF. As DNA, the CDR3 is TGTGCCATCAGTGACACCACCGGGGAGCTGTTTTTT.

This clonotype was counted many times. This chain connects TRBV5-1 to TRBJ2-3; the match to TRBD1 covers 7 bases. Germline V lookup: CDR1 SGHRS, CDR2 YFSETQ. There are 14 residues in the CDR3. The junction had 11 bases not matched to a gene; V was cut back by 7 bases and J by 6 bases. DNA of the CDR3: TGCGCCAGCCGGGACAGCGCACCCCTGGATACGCAGTATTTT. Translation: CASRDSAPLDTQYF.

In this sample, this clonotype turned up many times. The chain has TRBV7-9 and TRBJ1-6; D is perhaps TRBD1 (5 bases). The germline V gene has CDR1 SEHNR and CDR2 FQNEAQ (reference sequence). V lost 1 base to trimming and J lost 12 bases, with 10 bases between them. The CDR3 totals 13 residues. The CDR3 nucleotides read TGTGCCAGCAGCTTAGGGACAATGGGACCCCTCCACTTT. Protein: CASSLGTMGPLHF.

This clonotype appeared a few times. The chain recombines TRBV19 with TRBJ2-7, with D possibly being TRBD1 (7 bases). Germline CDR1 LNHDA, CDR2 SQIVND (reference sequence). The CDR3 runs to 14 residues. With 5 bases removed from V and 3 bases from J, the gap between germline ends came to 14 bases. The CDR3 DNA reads TGTGCCAGTAGTGGCGCGGGACAGCTCTACGAGCAGTACTTC. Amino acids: CASSGAGQLYEQYF.

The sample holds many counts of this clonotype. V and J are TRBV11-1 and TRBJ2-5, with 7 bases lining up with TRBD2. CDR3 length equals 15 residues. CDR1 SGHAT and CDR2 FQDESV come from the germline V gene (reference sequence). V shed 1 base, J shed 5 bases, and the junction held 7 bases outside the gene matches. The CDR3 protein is CASSLGTSDEETQYF. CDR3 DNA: TGTGCCAGCAGCTTAGGTACTAGCGATGAGGAGACCCAGTACTTC.

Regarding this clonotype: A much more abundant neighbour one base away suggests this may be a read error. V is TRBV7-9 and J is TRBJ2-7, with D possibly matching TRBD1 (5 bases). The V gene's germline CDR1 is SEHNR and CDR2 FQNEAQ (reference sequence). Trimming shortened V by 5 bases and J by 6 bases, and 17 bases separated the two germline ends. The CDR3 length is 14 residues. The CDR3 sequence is CASSLRKGITEQYF. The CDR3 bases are TGTGCCAGCAGCCTCCGAAAGGGGATAACCGAGCAGTACTTC. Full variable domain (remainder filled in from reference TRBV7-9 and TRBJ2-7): DTGVSQNPRHKITKRGQNVTFRCDPISEHNRLYWYRQTLGQGPEFLTYFQNEAQLEKSRLLSDRFSAERPKGSFSTLEIQRTEQGDSAMYLCASSLRKGITEQYFGPGTRLTVT.

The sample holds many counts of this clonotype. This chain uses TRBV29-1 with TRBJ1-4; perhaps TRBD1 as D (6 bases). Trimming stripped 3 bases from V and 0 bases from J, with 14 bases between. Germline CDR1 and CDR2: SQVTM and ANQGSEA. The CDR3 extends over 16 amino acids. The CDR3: CSVDLGGDPTNEKLFF. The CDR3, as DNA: TGCAGCGTTGACTTAGGGGGGGACCCAACTAATGAAAAACTGTTTTTT. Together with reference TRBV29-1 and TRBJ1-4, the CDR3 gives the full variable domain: SAVISQKPSRDICQRGTSLTIQCQVDSQVTMMFWYRQQPGQSLTLIATANQGSEATYESGFVIDKFPISRPNLTFSTLTVSNMSPEDSSIYLCSVDLGGDPTNEKLFFGSGTQLSVL.

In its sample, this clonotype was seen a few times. CDR3 DNA: TGTGCCAGCTCACCTTCTAGCGGGCCTACCGGGGAGCTGTTTTTT. Encoded protein: CASSPSSGPTGELFF. This chain links TRBV18 with TRBJ2-2; 8 bases fit TRBD2. Germline CDR1 and CDR2: KGHSH and LQKENI. Trimming removed 3 bases from V and 5 bases from J; junction bases left unmatched: 5. CDR3 length: 15 residues.

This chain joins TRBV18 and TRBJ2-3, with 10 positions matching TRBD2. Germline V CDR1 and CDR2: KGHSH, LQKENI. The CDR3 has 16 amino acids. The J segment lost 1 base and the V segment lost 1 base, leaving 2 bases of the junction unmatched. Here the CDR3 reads CASSPRTSGGTDTQYF. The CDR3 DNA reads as TGTGCCAGCTCACCACGGACTAGCGGAGGCACAGATACGCAGTATTTT.

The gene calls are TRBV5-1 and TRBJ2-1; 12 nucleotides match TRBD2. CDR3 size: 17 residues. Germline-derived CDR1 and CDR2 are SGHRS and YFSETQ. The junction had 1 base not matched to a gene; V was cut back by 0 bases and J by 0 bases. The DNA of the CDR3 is TGCGCCAGCAGCTTGGGACTAGCGGGGGCCTCCTACAATGAGCAGTTCTTC. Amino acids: CASSLGLAGASYNEQFF. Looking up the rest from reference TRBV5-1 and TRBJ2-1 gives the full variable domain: KAGVTQTPRYLIKTRGQQVTLSCSPISGHRSVSWYQQTPGQGLQFLFEYFSETQRNKGNFPGRFSGRQFSNSRSEMNVSTLELGDSALYLCASSLGLAGASYNEQFFGPGTRLTVL.

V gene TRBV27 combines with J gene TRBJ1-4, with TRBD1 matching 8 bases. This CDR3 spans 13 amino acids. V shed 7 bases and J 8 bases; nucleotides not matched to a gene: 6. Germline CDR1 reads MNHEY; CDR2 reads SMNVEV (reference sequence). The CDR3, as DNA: TGTGCCAGCATGACAGGGGCCGACGAAAAACTGTTTTTT. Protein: CASMTGADEKLFF.